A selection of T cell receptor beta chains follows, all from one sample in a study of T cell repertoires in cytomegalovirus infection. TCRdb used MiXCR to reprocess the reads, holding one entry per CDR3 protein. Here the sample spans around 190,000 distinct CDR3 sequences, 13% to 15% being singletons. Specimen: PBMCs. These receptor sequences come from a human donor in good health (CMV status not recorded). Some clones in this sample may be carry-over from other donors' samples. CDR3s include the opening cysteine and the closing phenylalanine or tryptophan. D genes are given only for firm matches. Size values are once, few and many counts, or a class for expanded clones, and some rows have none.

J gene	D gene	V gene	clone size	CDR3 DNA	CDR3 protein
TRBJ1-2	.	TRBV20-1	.	TGCAGTGCAAGGGGAGGGTTGGGTGGCTACACCTTC	CSARGGLGGYTF
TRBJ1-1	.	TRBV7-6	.	TGTGCCAGCAGCCCCGGTGGTAGGACCACTGAAGCTTTCTTT	CASSPGGRTTEAFF
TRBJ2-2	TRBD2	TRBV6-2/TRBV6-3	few	TGTGCCAGCAGAACTAGCGACCGCACCGGGGAGCTGTTTTTT	CASRTSDRTGELFF
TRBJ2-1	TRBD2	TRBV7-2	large	TGTGCCAGCAGCTTAGTACTAGCGGGGGGGAGCTCCTACAATGAGCAGTTCTTC	CASSLVLAGGSSYNEQFF
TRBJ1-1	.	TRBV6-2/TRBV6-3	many	TGTGCCAGCACCAGGGGGAACACTGAAGCTTTCTTT	CASTRGNTEAFF
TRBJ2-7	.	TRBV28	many	TGTGCCAGCAGTTTTGAGTACTACGAGCAGTACTTC	CASSFEYYEQYF
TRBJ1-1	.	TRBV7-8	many	TGTGCCAGCAGCGTAACAGGGTTACCAACTGAAGCTTTCTTT	CASSVTGLPTEAFF
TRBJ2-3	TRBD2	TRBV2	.	TGTGCCAGCACTCCGCGGCGGGGGGGGCCAGATACGCAGTATTTT	CASTPRRGGPDTQYF
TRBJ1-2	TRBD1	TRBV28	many	TGTGCCAGCAGTGCCGCTACAGGGGGCGCGGGCTACACCTTC	CASSAATGGAGYTF
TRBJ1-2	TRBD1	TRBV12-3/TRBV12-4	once	TGTGCCAGCAGTTTCGGTCACACAGGGGGATATGGCTACACCTTC	CASSFGHTGGYGYTF
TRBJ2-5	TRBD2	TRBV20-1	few	TGCAGTGCTAGCGGGGACTATAGAGAGACCCAGTACTTC	CSASGDYRETQYF
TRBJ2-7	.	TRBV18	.	TGTGCCAGCTCACCACCGACGATCACCTACGAGCAGTACTTC	CASSPPTITYEQYF
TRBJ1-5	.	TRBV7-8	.	TGTGCCAGCAGCTTATCAAGGGCTTATAGCAATCAGCCCCAGCATTTT	CASSLSRAYSNQPQHF
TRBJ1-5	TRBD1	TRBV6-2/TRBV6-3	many	TGTGCCAGCACCATCGGACAGGCGGGACAGCCCCAGCATTTT	CASTIGQAGQPQHF
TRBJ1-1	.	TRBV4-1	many	TGCGCCAGCAGCCAACTGCAGGGGAACACTGAAGCTTTCTTT	CASSQLQGNTEAFF
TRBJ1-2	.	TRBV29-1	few	TGCAGCGTTGAAGGGGGGCTCTCGAGAGGCTACACCTTC	CSVEGGLSRGYTF
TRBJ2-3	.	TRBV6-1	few	TGTGCCAGCAGAAGACTAGGTTCGGGTGATACGCAGTATTTT	CASRRLGSGDTQYF
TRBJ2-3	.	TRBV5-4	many	TGTGCCAGCAGCTTTCAGGGTGATACGCAGTATTTT	CASSFQGDTQYF
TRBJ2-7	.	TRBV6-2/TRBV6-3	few	TGTGCCAGCAGCCCCACCCCGGGCGAGCAGTACTTC	CASSPTPGEQYF
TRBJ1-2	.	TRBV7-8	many	TGTGCCAGCAGCTTAGGGAAGCGAGGGGTCGAAAACGGCTACACCTTC	CASSLGKRGVENGYTF
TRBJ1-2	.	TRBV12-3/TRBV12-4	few	TGTGCCAGCAAAGGGCAGGACTATGGCTACACCTTC	CASKGQDYGYTF
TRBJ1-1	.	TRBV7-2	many	TGTGCCAGCACCGACCGCACTGAAGCTTTCTTT	CASTDRTEAFF
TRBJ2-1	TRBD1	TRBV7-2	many	TGTGCCAGCACCCGGGACAGGGTTCTTAATGAGCAGTTCTTC	CASTRDRVLNEQFF
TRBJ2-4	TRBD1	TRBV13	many	TGTGCCAGCAGTCGGCCGACAGGGGGGACGACCAAAAACATTCAGTACTTC	CASSRPTGGTTKNIQYF
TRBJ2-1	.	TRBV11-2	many	TGTGCCAGCAGCGTCGGACAGATCAATGAGCAGTTCTTC	CASSVGQINEQFF
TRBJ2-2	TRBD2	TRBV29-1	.	TGCAGCGTTGAAGGACTAGCGGGAGGTAAAACCGGGGAGCTGTTTTTT	CSVEGLAGGKTGELFF
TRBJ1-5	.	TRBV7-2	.	TGTGCCAGCAGCTTATGGGACGGTAGCACCCAGCATTTT	CASSLWDGSTQHF
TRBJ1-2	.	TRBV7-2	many	TGTGCCAGCAGCTACCGTATTCAGGATCCTGTTGGCTACACCTTC	CASSYRIQDPVGYTF
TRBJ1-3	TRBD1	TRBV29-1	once	TGCAGCGTGATGGACGGACAGGGGGTAGGAAACACCATATATTTT	CSVMDGQGVGNTIYF
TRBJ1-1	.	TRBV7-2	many	TGTGCCAGCAGCGTAGGGGGGGTGAACACTGAAGCTTTCTTT	CASSVGGVNTEAFF
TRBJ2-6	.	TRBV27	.	TGTGCCAGCAGCAGAACAGGGCCTGGGGCCAACGTCCTGACTTTC	CASSRTGPGANVLTF
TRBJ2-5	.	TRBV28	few	TGTGCCAGCAGGCACAGTGTTCAAGAGACCCAGTACTTC	CASRHSVQETQYF
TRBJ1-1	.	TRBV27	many	TGTGCCAGCAATCATGCACAGGGCACTGAAGCTTTCTTT	CASNHAQGTEAFF
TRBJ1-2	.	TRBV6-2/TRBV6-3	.	TGTGCCAGCAGTTACCGGGACATACCATTCTATGGCTACACCTTC	CASSYRDIPFYGYTF
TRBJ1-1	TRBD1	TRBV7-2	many	TGTGCCAGCAGCATTCGTACAGGGGGCGGATCGAGGACTGAAGCTTTCTTT	CASSIRTGGGSRTEAFF
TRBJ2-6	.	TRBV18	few	TGTGCCACCCTACCATCTGGGGCCAACGTCCTGACTTTC	CATLPSGANVLTF
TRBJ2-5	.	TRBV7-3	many	TGTGCCAGCAGCCGCAACGGCGGCAGCCAAGAGACCCAGTACTTC	CASSRNGGSQETQYF
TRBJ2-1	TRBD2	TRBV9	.	TGTGCCAGCAGCGTAGGGCGGGGGGCCGGAAATGAGCAGTTCTTC	CASSVGRGAGNEQFF
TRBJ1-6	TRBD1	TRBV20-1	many	TGCAGTGCTAGAGATTTTCCAGGGGGGGGATCACCCCTCCACTTT	CSARDFPGGGSPLHF
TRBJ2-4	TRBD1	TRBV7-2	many	TGTGCCAGCAGCTTAGTCCCGAGACAGGGAGCCAAAAACATTCAGTACTTC	CASSLVPRQGAKNIQYF
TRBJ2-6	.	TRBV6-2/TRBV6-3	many	TGTGCCAGCAGTAGGGGAGCCTGGGCCAACGTCCTGACTTTC	CASSRGAWANVLTF
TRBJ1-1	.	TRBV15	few	TGTGCCACCAGCGGTCGGGACCGGGGCACTGAAGCTTTCTTT	CATSGRDRGTEAFF
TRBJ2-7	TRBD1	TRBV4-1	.	TGCGCCAGCAGCCCGGGACAGCTTACGATAGAGCAGTACTTC	CASSPGQLTIEQYF
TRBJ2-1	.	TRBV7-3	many	TGTGCCAGCAGCTTAAGAGGCGGGTTCTCCTACAATGAGCAGTTCTTC	CASSLRGGFSYNEQFF
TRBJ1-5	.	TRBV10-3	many	TGTGCCATCAACAGTAATAGCAATCAGCCCCAGCATTTT	CAINSNSNQPQHF
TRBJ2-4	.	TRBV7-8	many	TGTGCCAGCAGCTTAGCACGCAGGGTCAGTCCTTACCTTATTCAGTACTTC	CASSLARRVSPYLIQYF
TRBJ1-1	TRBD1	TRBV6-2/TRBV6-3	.	TGTGCCAGCAGTTACCCCCGGACAGGGCCTAGGACTGAAGCTTTCTTT	CASSYPRTGPRTEAFF
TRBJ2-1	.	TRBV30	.	TGTGCCCTAACCCGGGCACGTAAAGCCTACAATGAGCAGTTCTTC	CALTRARKAYNEQFF
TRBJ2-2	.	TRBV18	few	TGTGCCAGCTCACCAACCGGGACATATAACACCGGGGAGCTGTTTTTT	CASSPTGTYNTGELFF
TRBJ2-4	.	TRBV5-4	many	TGTGCCAGCAGCTCCACCCTGGGGAGAAACATTCAGTACTTC	CASSSTLGRNIQYF
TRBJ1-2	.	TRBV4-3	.	TGCGCCAGCAGCCAAGATCGGGGGGCGCAAGGCTACACCTTC	CASSQDRGAQGYTF
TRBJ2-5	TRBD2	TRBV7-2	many	TGTGCCAGCAGCTTACTACGGGGGGATGGGGAGACCCAGTACTTC	CASSLLRGDGETQYF
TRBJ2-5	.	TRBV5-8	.	TGTGCCAGCAGCCATGGGACACCGTTGCAGGGGACCCAGTACTTC	CASSHGTPLQGTQYF
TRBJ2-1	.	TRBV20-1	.	TGCAGTGCTAGAGATCTGAGCGGTCCTTCCTACAATGAGCAGTTCTTC	CSARDLSGPSYNEQFF
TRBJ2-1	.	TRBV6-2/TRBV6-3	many	TGTGCCAGCAGCCTTCTATCTGAGCAGTTCTTC	CASSLLSEQFF
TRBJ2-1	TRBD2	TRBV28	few	TGTGCCAGCACCCCGGGACTAGGTGGCAATGAGCAGTTCTTC	CASTPGLGGNEQFF
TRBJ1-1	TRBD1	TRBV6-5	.	TGTGCCAGCAGTTCCCGACAGGGAAGGGGAACTGAAGCTTTCTTT	CASSSRQGRGTEAFF
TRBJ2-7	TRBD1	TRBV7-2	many	TGTGCCAGCAGCTTTCCGGGACAGGGATCCGAGCAGTACTTC	CASSFPGQGSEQYF